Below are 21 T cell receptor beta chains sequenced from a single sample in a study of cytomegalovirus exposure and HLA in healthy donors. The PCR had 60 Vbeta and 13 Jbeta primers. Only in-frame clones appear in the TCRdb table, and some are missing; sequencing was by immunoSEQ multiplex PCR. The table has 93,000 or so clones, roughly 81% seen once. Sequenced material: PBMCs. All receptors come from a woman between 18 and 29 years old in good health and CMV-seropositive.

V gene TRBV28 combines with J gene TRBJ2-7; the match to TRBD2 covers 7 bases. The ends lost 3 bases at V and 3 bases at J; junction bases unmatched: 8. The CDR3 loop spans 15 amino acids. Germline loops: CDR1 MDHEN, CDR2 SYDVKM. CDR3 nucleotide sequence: TGTGCCAGCAGTTTCTACGGGAGGACGAACTACGAGCAGTACTTC. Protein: CASSFYGRTNYEQYF. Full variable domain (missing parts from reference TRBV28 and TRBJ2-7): DVKVTQSSRYLVKRTGEKVFLECVQDMDHENMFWYRQDPGLGLRLIYFSYDVKMKEKGDIPEGYSVSREKKERFSLILESASTNQTSMYLCASSFYGRTNYEQYFGPGTRLTVT.

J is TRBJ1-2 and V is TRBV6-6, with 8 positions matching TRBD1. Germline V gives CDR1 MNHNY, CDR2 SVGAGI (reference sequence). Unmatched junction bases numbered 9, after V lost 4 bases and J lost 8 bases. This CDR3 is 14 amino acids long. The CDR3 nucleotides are TGTGCCAGCAGTTGTTACAGGGGGGTCTGCGGCTACACCTTC. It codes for CASSCYRGVCGYTF.

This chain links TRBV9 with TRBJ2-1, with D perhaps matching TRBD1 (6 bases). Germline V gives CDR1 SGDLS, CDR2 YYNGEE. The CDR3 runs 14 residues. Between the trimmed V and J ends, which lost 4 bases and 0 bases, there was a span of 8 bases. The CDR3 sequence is CASSQGSSYNEQFF. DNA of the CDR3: TGTGCCAGCAGCCAGGGGTCCTCCTACAATGAGCAGTTCTTC.

In DNA form, the CDR3 reads TGTGCCAGCAGTCAATCAAATTCACCCCTCCACTTT. Protein: CASSQSNSPLHF. J is TRBJ1-6 and V is TRBV27; the D is unclear. Trimming removed 5 bases from V and 7 bases from J, with 6 bases in between. The CDR3 is 12 residues long. CDR1 is MNHEY and CDR2 is SMNVEV in the germline V gene (reference sequence).

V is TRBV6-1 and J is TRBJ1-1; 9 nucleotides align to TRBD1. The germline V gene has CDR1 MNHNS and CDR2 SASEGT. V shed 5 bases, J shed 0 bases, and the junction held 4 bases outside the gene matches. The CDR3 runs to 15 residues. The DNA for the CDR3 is TGTGCCAGCAGTACCGGGACAGGGCTGAACACTGAAGCTTTCTTT. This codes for CASSTGTGLNTEAFF.

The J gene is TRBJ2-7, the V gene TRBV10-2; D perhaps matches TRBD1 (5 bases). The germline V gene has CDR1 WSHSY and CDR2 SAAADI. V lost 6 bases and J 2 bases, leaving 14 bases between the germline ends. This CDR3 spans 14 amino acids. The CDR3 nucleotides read TGCGCCAGCAGCCTCAGGGTAGGGGCCTACGAGCAGTACTTC. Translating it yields CASSLRVGAYEQYF.

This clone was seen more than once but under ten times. As DNA, the CDR3 is TGCAGCGTTGATCCATTTGAAGAGGGTCCTGAAGCTTTCTTT. Translation: CSVDPFEEGPEAFF. This chain connects TRBV29-1 to TRBJ1-1, with D unclear. The CDR3 is made up of 14 amino acids. Germline V CDR1 and CDR2: SQVTM, ANQGSEA. The V and J ends lost 3 bases and 6 bases respectively, with 17 bases between them.

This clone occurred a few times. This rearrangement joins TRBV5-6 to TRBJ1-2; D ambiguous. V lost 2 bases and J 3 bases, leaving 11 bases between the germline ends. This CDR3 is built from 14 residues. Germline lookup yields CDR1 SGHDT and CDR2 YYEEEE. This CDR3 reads CASSFSIGDYGYTF. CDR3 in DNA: TGTGCCAGCAGCTTTTCGATCGGGGACTATGGCTACACCTTC.

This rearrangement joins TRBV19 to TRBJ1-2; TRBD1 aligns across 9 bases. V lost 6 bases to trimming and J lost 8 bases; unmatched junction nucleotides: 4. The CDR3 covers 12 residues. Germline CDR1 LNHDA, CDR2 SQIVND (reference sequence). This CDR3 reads CASRDRGGGYTF. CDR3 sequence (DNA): TGTGCCAGTAGGGACAGGGGAGGCGGCTACACCTTC.

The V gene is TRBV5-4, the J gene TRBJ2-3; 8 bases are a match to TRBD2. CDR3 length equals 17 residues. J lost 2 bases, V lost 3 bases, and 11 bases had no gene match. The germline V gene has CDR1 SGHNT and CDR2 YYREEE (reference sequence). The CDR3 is CASSSPMERGNTDTQYF. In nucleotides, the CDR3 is TGTGCCAGCAGCTCCCCTATGGAGCGGGGGAACACAGATACGCAGTATTTT.

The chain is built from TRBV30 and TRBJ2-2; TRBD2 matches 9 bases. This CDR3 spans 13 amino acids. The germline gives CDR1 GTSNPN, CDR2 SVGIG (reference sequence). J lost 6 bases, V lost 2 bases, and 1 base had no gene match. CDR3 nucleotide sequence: TGTGCCTGGAGTAGCGGGGGGTCCGGGGAGCTGTTTTTT. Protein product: CAWSSGGSGELFF.

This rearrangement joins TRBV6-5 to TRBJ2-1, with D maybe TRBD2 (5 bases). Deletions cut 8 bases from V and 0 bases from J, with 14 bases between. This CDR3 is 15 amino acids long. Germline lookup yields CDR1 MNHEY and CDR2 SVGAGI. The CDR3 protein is CASSRGGLSYNEQFF. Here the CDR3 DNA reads TGTGCCAGCTCCCGGGGTGGACTCTCCTACAATGAGCAGTTCTTC.

The CDR3 DNA sequence: TGTGCCAGCAGTCGGGTCCTCCCCACTGGGGCCAACGTCCTGACTTTC. Its protein product is CASSRVLPTGANVLTF. The rearrangement links TRBV27 to TRBJ2-6; D gene ambiguous. The length of the CDR3 is 16 residues. Between the trimmed V and J ends, which lost 5 bases and 2 bases, there was a span of 13 bases. From germline, CDR1 is MNHEY and CDR2 SMNVEV (reference sequence).

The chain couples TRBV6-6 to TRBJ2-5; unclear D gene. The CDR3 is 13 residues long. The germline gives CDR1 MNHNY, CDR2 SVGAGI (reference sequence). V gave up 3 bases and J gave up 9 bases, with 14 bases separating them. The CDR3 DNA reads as TGTGCCAGCAGTTATCCCGACATTTCGTCCCAGTACTTC. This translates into CASSYPDISSQYF.

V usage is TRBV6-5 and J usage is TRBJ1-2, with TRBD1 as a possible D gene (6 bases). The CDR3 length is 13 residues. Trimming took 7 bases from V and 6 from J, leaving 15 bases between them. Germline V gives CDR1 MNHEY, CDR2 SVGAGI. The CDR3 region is CASKAGVGDGYTF. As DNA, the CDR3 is TGTGCCAGCAAAGCAGGGGTTGGGGATGGCTACACCTTC.

The CDR3, as DNA: TGCGCCAGCAGCCTGGGGGACAGTTCTAACTATGGCTACACCTTC. Translation: CASSLGDSSNYGYTF. The rearrangement uses TRBV5-1 and TRBJ1-2; 7 bases fit TRBD1. This CDR3 region has 15 residues. Germline CDR1 is SGHRS and CDR2 is YFSETQ. V was clipped by 4 bases and J by 0 bases; unmatched bases: 6. Variable domain in full (rest from reference TRBV5-1 and TRBJ1-2): KAGVTQTPRYLIKTRGQQVTLSCSPISGHRSVSWYQQTPGQGLQFLFEYFSETQRNKGNFPGRFSGRQFSNSRSEMNVSTLELGDSALYLCASSLGDSSNYGYTFGSGTRLTVV.

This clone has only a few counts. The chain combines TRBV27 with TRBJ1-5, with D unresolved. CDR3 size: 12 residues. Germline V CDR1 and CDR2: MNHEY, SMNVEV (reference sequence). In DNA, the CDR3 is TGTGCGACGGGAGAGGGAAGTCAGCCCCAGCATTTT. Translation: CATGEGSQPQHF.

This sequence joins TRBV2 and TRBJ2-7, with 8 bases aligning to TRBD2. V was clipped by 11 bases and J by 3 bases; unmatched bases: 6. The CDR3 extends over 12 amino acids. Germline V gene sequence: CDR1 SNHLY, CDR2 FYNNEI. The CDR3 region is CAVRLASYEQYF. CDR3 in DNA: TGTGCCGTTCGACTAGCGAGCTACGAGCAGTACTTC.

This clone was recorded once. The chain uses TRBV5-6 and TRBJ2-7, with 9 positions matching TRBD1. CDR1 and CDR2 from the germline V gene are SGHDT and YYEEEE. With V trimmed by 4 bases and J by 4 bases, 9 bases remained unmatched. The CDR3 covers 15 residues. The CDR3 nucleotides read TGTGCCAGCAGCCCGATTACGGGACAGGGTTACGAGCAGTACTTC. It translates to CASSPITGQGYEQYF.

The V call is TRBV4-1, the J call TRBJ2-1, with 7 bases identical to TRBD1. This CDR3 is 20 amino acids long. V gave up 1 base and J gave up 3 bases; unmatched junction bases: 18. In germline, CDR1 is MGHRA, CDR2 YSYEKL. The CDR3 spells CASSQVGPHRDRARYNEQFF. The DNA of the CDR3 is TGCGCCAGCAGCCAAGTAGGCCCACACCGGGACAGAGCGCGCTACAATGAGCAGTTCTTC.

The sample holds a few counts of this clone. The DNA for the CDR3 is TGTGCCAGCAGTTACAGGCGGGAAACTGGAAACACCATATATTTT. It translates to CASSYRRETGNTIYF. The J gene is TRBJ1-3, the V gene TRBV6-6; D is uncertain. The CDR3 length is 15 residues. The germline V gene has CDR1 MNHNY and CDR2 SVGAGI (reference sequence). Deletions cut 2 bases from V and 2 bases from J, with 10 bases between.